The 32 T cell receptor beta chains below were found in one sample sequenced in a study of T cell responses to AZD1222 COVID-19 vaccine. Profiling relied on immunoSEQ multiplex PCR, and the TCRdb table lists in-frame clones only, not all of them. This sample yields some 170,000 clones, of which 90% to 95% are seen a single time; roughly 1% belongs to the top ten. The sequenced sample was peripheral blood, obtained 28 days after the second dose of the MenACWY control vaccine. These TCRs come from an adult who received the MenACWY meningococcal vaccine as a control.

The V call is TRBV5-1, the J call TRBJ2-2, with a tentative D call TRBD2 (5 bases). CDR1 is SGHRS, CDR2 YFSETQ, per germline. This CDR3 has 14 residues. V was clipped by 6 bases and J by 1 base, with 10 bases between them. CDR3 residues: CASTQRENTGELFF. CDR3 nucleotide sequence: TGCGCCAGCACCCAACGGGAGAACACCGGGGAGCTGTTTTTT.

V usage is TRBV11-2 and J usage is TRBJ2-1; possible D gene TRBD1, 6 bases. Trimming cost V 8 bases and J 8 bases, with 22 bases left between them. Germline V gene data show CDR1 as SGHAT and CDR2 as FQNNGV. This CDR3 region has 15 residues. CDR3 sequence: CASRKGGNHGHEQFF. The CDR3 region has the DNA TGTGCCAGCCGCAAAGGGGGAAATCACGGCCATGAGCAGTTCTTC.

The chain links TRBV15 to TRBJ2-3; D not resolved. Between the trimmed V and J ends, which lost 0 bases and 1 base, there was a span of 8 bases. There are 15 residues in the CDR3. Germline V gives CDR1 LNHNV, CDR2 YYDKDF (reference sequence). CDR3 in DNA: TGTGCCACCAGCAGAGATCTTAGCCGCACAGATACGCAGTATTTT. Protein sequence: CATSRDLSRTDTQYF. Full variable domain (remainder filled in from reference TRBV15 and TRBJ2-3): DAMVIQNPRYQVTQFGKPVTLSCSQTLNHNVMYWYQQKSSQAPKLLFHYYDKDFNNEADTPDNFQSRRPNTSFCFLDIRSPGLGDTAMYLCATSRDLSRTDTQYFGPGTRLTVL.

This clone was recorded only once. The chain joins TRBV20-1 to TRBJ1-1; TRBD1 agrees at 9 bases. The junction had 2 bases not matched to a gene; V was cut back by 6 bases and J by 6 bases. The CDR3 covers 11 residues. Germline lookup yields CDR1 DFQATT and CDR2 SNEGSKA (reference sequence). This chain's CDR3 is CSADRGSEAFF. CDR3 nucleotides: TGCAGTGCCGACAGGGGGTCTGAAGCTTTCTTT.

The V call is TRBV19, the J call TRBJ1-4, with TRBD1 matching 9 bases. V shed 11 bases, J shed 5 bases, and the junction held 12 bases outside the gene matches. CDR1 is LNHDA, CDR2 SQIVND, per germline (reference sequence). This CDR3 spans 15 amino acids. The DNA for the CDR3 is TGTGCCGCGTCCCGGGACAGGGCGCGGAATGAAAAACTGTTTTTT. It translates to CAASRDRARNEKLFF.

The chain recombines TRBV4-1 with TRBJ2-1; D is ambiguous. Germline V gives CDR1 MGHRA, CDR2 YSYEKL. CDR3 length equals 12 residues. The germline V and J ends were trimmed by 3 bases and 5 bases, with 5 bases remaining between them. The chain's CDR3 is CASSHSNNEQFF. CDR3 in DNA: TGCGCCAGCAGCCATAGCAACAATGAGCAGTTCTTC.

The chain couples TRBV28 to TRBJ1-2; 8 bases are shared with TRBD1. V lost 5 bases, J lost 7 bases, and 9 bases stayed unmatched. The CDR3 consists of 14 residues. Germline values: CDR1 MDHEN, CDR2 SYDVKM. In nucleotides, the CDR3 is TGTGCCAGCAGTGCATCGGACAGGGTTATTGGCTACACCTTC. Its translation: CASSASDRVIGYTF.

The gene calls are TRBV10-2 and TRBJ1-6; D is undetermined. The CDR3 contains 12 residues. The germline V gene encodes CDR1 WSHSY and CDR2 SAAADI. Deletions cut 6 bases from V and 13 bases from J, with 13 bases between. CDR3 nucleotide sequence: TGCGCCAGCAGAGACCCGGAGGTCCCCCTCCACTTT. Translating it yields CASRDPEVPLHF.

The rearrangement uses TRBV7-8 and TRBJ1-1; D is uncertain. The germline V gene has CDR1 SGHVS and CDR2 FQNEAQ. Trimming cost V 2 bases and J 7 bases, with 5 bases left between them. This CDR3 region has 11 residues. CDR3 coding DNA: TGTGCCAGCAGCTTAAGGGTTGAAGCTTTCTTT. It encodes CASSLRVEAFF.

The gene calls are TRBV30 and TRBJ1-4; 7 nucleotides match TRBD1. The CDR3 covers 16 residues. With V trimmed by 5 bases and J by 8 bases, 17 bases remained unmatched. Germline lookup yields CDR1 GTSNPN and CDR2 SVGIG (reference sequence). CDR3 in amino acids: CAWARTKGAIYEKLFF. In nucleotides, the CDR3 is TGTGCCTGGGCACGGACCAAGGGGGCCATTTACGAAAAACTGTTTTTT.

This sequence joins TRBV5-4 and TRBJ1-4; D is unclear. The germline gives CDR1 SGHNT, CDR2 YYREEE (reference sequence). V was cut by 5 bases and J by 0 bases, with 17 bases left in between. CDR3 length equals 17 residues. This CDR3 reads CASSIGSHLTTNEKLFF. The CDR3 DNA sequence: TGTGCCAGCAGTATAGGGTCCCATCTAACAACTAATGAAAAACTGTTTTTT.

V and J are TRBV7-8 and TRBJ1-2; TRBD1 might be the D (6 bases). The CDR3 runs to 17 residues. Germline-derived CDR1 and CDR2 are SGHVS and FQNEAQ. Trimming cost V 5 bases and J 8 bases, with 27 bases left between them. This CDR3 is CASSAKEQGWSHMGYTF. CDR3 DNA: TGTGCCAGCAGCGCAAAGGAGCAGGGGTGGTCCCATATGGGCTACACCTTC.

The gene calls are TRBV7-3 and TRBJ1-1; 7 nucleotides align to TRBD1. The CDR3 sequence is 16 residues long. V was clipped by 1 base and J by 4 bases; unmatched bases: 9. Per the germline V gene, CDR1 is SGHTA and CDR2 is FQGTGA. In DNA, the CDR3 is TGTGCCAGCAGCTTAAAAAGGCAGGGGGTGAGCACTGAAGCTTTCTTT. It yields the protein CASSLKRQGVSTEAFF.

J is TRBJ1-1 and V is TRBV7-2; TRBD1 agrees at 9 bases. Looked up from germline, CDR1 is SGHTA and CDR2 is FQGNSA. V lost 3 bases, J lost 6 bases, and 2 bases stayed unmatched. The CDR3 sequence is 13 residues long. The CDR3 region has the DNA TGTGCCAGCAGCTTCAACAGGGGGCCTGAAGCTTTCTTT. Translating gives CASSFNRGPEAFF.

The V gene is TRBV7-8, the J gene TRBJ2-3; no definite D call. The CDR3 extends over 14 amino acids. V lost 2 bases, J lost 0 bases, and 6 bases lay in between. CDR1 is SGHVS and CDR2 is FQNEAQ in the germline V gene. In DNA, the CDR3 is TGTGCCAGCAGCTTACAGGCAAGCACAGATACGCAGTATTTT. This codes for CASSLQASTDTQYF.

This clone was picked up one time. This rearrangement joins TRBV3-1 (or the pseudogene TRBV3-2) to TRBJ1-2; D is uncertain. Trimming removed 2 bases at V and 0 bases at J, with 7 bases between. This CDR3 has 14 residues. Germline CDR1 and CDR2: LGHDT and YNNKEL (reference sequence). The CDR3 coding sequence is TGTGCCAGCAGCCAATATGGATCTAACTATGGCTACACCTTC. Protein: CASSQYGSNYGYTF.

V is TRBV18 and J is TRBJ2-7; TRBD2 is a possible D gene (6 bases). The germline CDR1 and CDR2 sequences are KGHSH and LQKENI. CDR3 length: 13 residues. Trimming pared 5 bases from V and 7 bases from J, leaving 15 bases between. The CDR3 coding sequence is TGTGCCAGCTCAACGGGAGTCGGTTTTGAGCAGTACTTC. It translates to CASSTGVGFEQYF.

The V and J genes are TRBV30 and TRBJ2-1, with D maybe TRBD1 (5 bases). Germline V gene data show CDR1 as GTSNPN and CDR2 as SVGIG (reference sequence). The CDR3 consists of 11 residues. V shed 1 base and J shed 9 bases, with 7 bases lying between them. For the CDR3, the DNA is TGTGCCTGGAGTGGCAGGGCTGAGCAGTTCTTC. Translation: CAWSGRAEQFF.

The rearrangement links TRBV19 to TRBJ1-4; D gene uncertain. Trimming left V 2 bases short and J 6 bases short, with 4 bases between. This CDR3 comprises 12 residues. The germline gives CDR1 LNHDA, CDR2 SQIVND (reference sequence). The CDR3 sequence: CASSIQDEKLFF. The CDR3 DNA follows: TGTGCCAGTAGTATACAGGATGAAAAACTGTTTTTT. The variable domain in full, completed from reference TRBV19 and TRBJ1-4, reads DGGITQSPKYLFRKEGQNVTLSCEQNLNHDAMYWYRQDPGQGLRLIYYSQIVNDFQKGDIAEGYSVSREKKESFPLTVTSAQKNPTAFYLCASSIQDEKLFFGSGTQLSVL.

The V gene is TRBV9, the J gene TRBJ1-5, with D possibly TRBD1 on 5 matching bases. This CDR3 contains 20 residues. Trimming removed 0 bases from V and 4 bases from J, with 26 bases in between. Germline V CDR1 and CDR2: SGDLS, YYNGEE. In DNA, the CDR3 is TGTGCCAGCAGCGTAGACGGGCGAGTGGGGGGTGGTCTTTTAAATCAGCCCCAGCATTTT. Protein sequence: CASSVDGRVGGGLLNQPQHF.

This clone was observed a single time. Here the CDR3 DNA reads TGTGCCAGCAGCTTATTGGGGGGCTGGACAGATACGCAGTATTTT. Translating gives CASSLLGGWTDTQYF. The chain joins TRBV5-4 to TRBJ2-3; D could derive from TRBD1 or TRBD2 (6 bases each). The CDR3 sequence is 15 residues long. Germline V gene sequence: CDR1 SGHNT, CDR2 YYREEE (reference sequence). Trimming took off 2 bases at V and 3 bases at J, with 13 bases between the two ends.

The chain has TRBV15 and TRBJ1-3, with D possibly being TRBD1 (6 bases). In germline, CDR1 is LNHNV, CDR2 YYDKDF (reference sequence). The CDR3 spans 18 residues. V lost 0 bases, J lost 0 bases, and 15 bases lay in between. CDR3 nucleotide sequence: TGTGCCACCAGCAGAGATAGGGGGGGGCTGAGCTCTGGAAACACCATATATTTT. Its protein product is CATSRDRGGLSSGNTIYF. Together with reference TRBV15 and TRBJ1-3, the CDR3 gives the full variable domain: DAMVIQNPRYQVTQFGKPVTLSCSQTLNHNVMYWYQQKSSQAPKLLFHYYDKDFNNEADTPDNFQSRRPNTSFCFLDIRSPGLGDTAMYLCATSRDRGGLSSGNTIYFGEGSWLTVV.

This clone occurred a few times. The CDR3 region has the DNA TGTGCCAGCTGGCAGCCAAGCTCTGGAAACACCATATATTTT. Protein product: CASWQPSSGNTIYF. The J gene is TRBJ1-3, the V gene TRBV7-9; D call uncertain. The ends were cut back, 8 bases at V and 0 bases at J, with 11 bases in the middle. This CDR3 region has 14 residues. Germline-derived CDR1 and CDR2 are SEHNR and FQNEAQ (reference sequence).

This clone was observed a few times. The rearrangement joins TRBV11-2 to TRBJ2-7, with no clear D. Germline loops: CDR1 SGHAT, CDR2 FQNNGV. The V and J ends lost 0 bases and 2 bases respectively, with 14 bases between them. The CDR3 is made up of 16 amino acids. DNA for the CDR3: TGTGCCAGCAGCTTAGATCACACGGGCAGAACCTACGAGCAGTACTTC. This sequence encodes CASSLDHTGRTYEQYF.

The chain couples TRBV6-5 to TRBJ1-1, with D possibly TRBD1 on 5 matching bases. V was shortened by 5 bases and J by 1 base, with 14 bases between the two germline ends. The CDR3 is 15 residues long. CDR1 is MNHEY and CDR2 is SVGAGI in the germline V gene. DNA for the CDR3: TGTGCCAGCAGTAGGACATACGAAAGGAACACTGAAGCTTTCTTT. Translating it yields CASSRTYERNTEAFF.

The rearrangement links TRBV24-1 to TRBJ2-5; 7 bases fit TRBD1. With 2 bases clipped from V and 5 bases from J, the junction kept 7 bases outside the gene matches. The V gene's germline CDR1 is KGHDR and CDR2 SFDVKD. CDR3 length: 15 amino acids. In DNA form, the CDR3 reads TGTGCCACCAGTGATTCCTACAGGGGATCGGAGACCCAGTACTTC. Its translation: CATSDSYRGSETQYF.

The V gene is TRBV9, the J gene TRBJ2-7; 10 nucleotides line up with TRBD1. Germline V CDR1 and CDR2: SGDLS, YYNGEE. Unmatched junction bases numbered 10, after V lost 3 bases and J lost 4 bases. The CDR3 sequence is 16 residues long. In nucleotides, the CDR3 is TGTGCCAGCAGCGAGGGGCCGGGACAGGGGATATACGAGCAGTACTTC. Its translation: CASSEGPGQGIYEQYF.

The CDR3 DNA reads as TGCAGCGTCACAGGAGGCTCTGGAAACACCATATATTTT. Residues: CSVTGGSGNTIYF. V gene TRBV29-1 combines with J gene TRBJ1-3; D might be TRBD1 (5 bases). The CDR3 is 13 residues long. Germline V gene sequence: CDR1 SQVTM, CDR2 ANQGSEA. Trimming shortened V by 6 bases and J by 0 bases, and 9 bases separated the two germline ends.

The rearrangement uses TRBV19 and TRBJ2-3; 11 nucleotides agree with TRBD2. The length of the CDR3 is 16 residues. Germline V lookup: CDR1 LNHDA, CDR2 SQIVND (reference sequence). Trimming removed 5 bases from V and 2 bases from J; junction bases left unmatched: 6. The CDR3 sequence: CASSQLAGDLTDTQYF. Written as DNA, the CDR3 is TGTGCCAGTAGTCAACTAGCGGGGGATCTCACAGATACGCAGTATTTT.

V gene TRBV6-5 combines with J gene TRBJ2-5; D remains ambiguous. Trimming stripped 2 bases from V and 2 bases from J, with 6 bases between. This CDR3 is built from 13 residues. CDR1 and CDR2 from the germline V gene are MNHEY and SVGAGI. In nucleotides, the CDR3 is TGTGCCAGCAGTTACGGCTCGCAAGAGACCCAGTACTTC. Its protein is CASSYGSQETQYF.

The chain uses TRBV4-2 and TRBJ2-1; maybe TRBD1 (6 bases). CDR1 LGHNA and CDR2 YNFKEQ come from the germline V gene. Trimming removed 3 bases from V and 5 bases from J, with 17 bases in between. The CDR3 has 16 residues. CDR3 coding DNA: TGTGCCAGCAGCCAGGCTGACAGGTACCGAAACAATGAGCAGTTCTTC. Translated, it gives CASSQADRYRNNEQFF.

J is TRBJ1-2 and V is TRBV3-1 (or the pseudogene TRBV3-2); TRBD1 aligns across 7 bases. The CDR3 loop spans 14 amino acids. Per the germline V gene, CDR1 is LGHDT and CDR2 is YNNKEL (reference sequence). With V trimmed by 4 bases and J by 4 bases, 6 bases remained unmatched. In DNA form, the CDR3 reads TGTGCCAGCAGCCTACCGGGACAGCGCTATGGCTACACCTTC. The encoded protein is CASSLPGQRYGYTF.